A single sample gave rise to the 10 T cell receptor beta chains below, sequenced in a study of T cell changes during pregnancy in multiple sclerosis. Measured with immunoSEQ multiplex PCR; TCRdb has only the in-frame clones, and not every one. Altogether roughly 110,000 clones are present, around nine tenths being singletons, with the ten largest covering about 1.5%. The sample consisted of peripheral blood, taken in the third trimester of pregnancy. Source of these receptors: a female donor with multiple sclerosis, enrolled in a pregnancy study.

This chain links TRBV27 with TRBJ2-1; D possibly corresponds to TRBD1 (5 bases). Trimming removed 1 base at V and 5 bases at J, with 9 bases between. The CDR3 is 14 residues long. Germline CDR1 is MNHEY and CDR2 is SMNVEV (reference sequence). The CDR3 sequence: CASSLFRDNNEQFF. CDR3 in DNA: TGTGCCAGCAGTTTATTCAGGGATAACAATGAGCAGTTCTTC.

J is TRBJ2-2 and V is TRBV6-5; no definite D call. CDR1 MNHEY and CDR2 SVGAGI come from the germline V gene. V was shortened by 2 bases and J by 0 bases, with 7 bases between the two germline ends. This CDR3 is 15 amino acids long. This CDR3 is CASSYVASNTGELFF. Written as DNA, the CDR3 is TGTGCCAGCAGTTACGTAGCATCGAACACCGGGGAGCTGTTTTTT.

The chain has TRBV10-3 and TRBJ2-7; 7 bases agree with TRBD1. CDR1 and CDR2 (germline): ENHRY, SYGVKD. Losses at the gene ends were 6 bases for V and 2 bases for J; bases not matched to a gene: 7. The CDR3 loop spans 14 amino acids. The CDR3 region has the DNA TGTGCCATCAGGAGGACAGGTGAGGCCTACGAGCAGTACTTC. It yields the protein CAIRRTGEAYEQYF.

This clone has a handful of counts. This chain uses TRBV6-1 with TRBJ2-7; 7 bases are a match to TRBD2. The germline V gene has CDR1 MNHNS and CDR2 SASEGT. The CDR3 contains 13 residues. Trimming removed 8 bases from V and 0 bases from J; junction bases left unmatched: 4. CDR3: CASPAGSSYEQYF. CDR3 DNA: TGTGCCAGCCCAGCGGGGAGCTCCTACGAGCAGTACTTC.

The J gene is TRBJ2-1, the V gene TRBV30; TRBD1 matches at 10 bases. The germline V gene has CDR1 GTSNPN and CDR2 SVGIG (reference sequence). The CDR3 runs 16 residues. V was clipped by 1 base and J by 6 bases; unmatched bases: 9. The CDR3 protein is CAWSALGTGAFNEQFF. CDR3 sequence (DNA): TGTGCCTGGAGTGCCCTAGGGACAGGGGCGTTCAATGAGCAGTTCTTC.

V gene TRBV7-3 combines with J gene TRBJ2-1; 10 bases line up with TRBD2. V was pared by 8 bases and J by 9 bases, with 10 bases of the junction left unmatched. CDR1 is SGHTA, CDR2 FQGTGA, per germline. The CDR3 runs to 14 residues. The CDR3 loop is CASRLAGASGEQFF. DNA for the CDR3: TGTGCCAGCCGCCTAGCGGGAGCATCAGGTGAGCAGTTCTTC.

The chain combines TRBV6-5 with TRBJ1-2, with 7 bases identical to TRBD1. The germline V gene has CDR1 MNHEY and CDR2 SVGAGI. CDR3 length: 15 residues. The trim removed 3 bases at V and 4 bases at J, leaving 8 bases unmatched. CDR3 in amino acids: CASSYRRAGGYGYTF. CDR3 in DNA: TGTGCCAGCAGTTATCGGAGAGCAGGGGGCTATGGCTACACCTTC.

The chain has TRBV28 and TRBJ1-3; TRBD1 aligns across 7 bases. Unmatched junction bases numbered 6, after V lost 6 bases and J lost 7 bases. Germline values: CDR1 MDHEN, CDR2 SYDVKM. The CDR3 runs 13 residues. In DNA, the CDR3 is TGTGCCAGCAGGACCCCGGGACAGAACACCATATATTTT. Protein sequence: CASRTPGQNTIYF. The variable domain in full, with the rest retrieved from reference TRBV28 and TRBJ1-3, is DVKVTQSSRYLVKRTGEKVFLECVQDMDHENMFWYRQDPGLGLRLIYFSYDVKMKEKGDIPEGYSVSREKKERFSLILESASTNQTSMYLCASRTPGQNTIYFGEGSWLTVV.

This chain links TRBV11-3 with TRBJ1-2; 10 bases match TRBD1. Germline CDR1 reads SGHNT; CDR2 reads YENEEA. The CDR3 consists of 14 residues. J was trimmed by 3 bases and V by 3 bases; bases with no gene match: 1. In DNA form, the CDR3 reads TGTGCCAGCAGCTTCGGGACAGGGGACTATGGCTACACCTTC. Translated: CASSFGTGDYGYTF.

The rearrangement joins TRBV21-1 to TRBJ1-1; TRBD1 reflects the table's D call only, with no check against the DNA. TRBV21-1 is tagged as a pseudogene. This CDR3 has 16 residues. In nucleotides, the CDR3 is TGTGCCAGCAGCAAATCGGGACAGTTTAAGAACACTGAAGCTTTCTTT. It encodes CASSKSGQFKNTEAFF.